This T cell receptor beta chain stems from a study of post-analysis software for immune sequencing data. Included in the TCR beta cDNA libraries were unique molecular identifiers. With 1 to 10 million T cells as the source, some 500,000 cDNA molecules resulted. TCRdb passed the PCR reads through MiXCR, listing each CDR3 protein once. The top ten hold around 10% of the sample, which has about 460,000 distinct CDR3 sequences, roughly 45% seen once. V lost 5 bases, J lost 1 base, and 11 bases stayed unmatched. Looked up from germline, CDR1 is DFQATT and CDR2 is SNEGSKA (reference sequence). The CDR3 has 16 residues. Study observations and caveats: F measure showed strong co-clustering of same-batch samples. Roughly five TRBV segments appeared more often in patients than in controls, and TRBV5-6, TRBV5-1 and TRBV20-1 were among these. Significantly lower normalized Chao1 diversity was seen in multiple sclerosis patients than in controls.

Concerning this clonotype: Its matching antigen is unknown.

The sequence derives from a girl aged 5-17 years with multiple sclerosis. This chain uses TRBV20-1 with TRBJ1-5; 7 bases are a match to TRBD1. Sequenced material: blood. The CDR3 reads CSAVLGRGVSNQPQHF. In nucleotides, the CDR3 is TGCAGTGCTGTATTGGGCAGGGGGGTAAGCAATCAGCCCCAGCATTTT.